The table lists the clone carrying this T cell receptor beta chain with many counts. These data belong to a study of molecular identifiers for immune sequencing clone quantification. For the study at large: Four of five RNA aliquots from around 20,000 or 100,000 naive CD8 T cells were sequenced.

Using its own MiXCR run on the PCR reads, TCRdb lists one record per CDR3 protein. This sample has some 320,000 distinct CDR3 sequences, with over 20% found just once. CDR1 and CDR2 from the germline V gene are SQVTM and ANQGSEA. This CDR3 is built from 16 residues. Losses at the gene ends were 5 bases for V and 3 bases for J; bases not matched to a gene: 10. This clonotype was sampled from a human donor in good health. Some libraries in this study had Jurkat cell RNA spiked in. This sequence joins TRBV29-1 and TRBJ2-2, with 9 bases identical to TRBD1. Sequences were obtained from naive CD8+ T cells from blood, with Jurkat cell RNA spiked in. Specified subset: FACS-sorted CD8+CD4-CCR7+CD45RA+ naive T cells. The CDR3 DNA reads as TGCAGCGTTCGCGACCGGGACAGGGCGGACACCGGGGAGCTGTTTTTT. Its protein product is CSVRDRDRADTGELFF.